The subject of this entry is one T cell receptor beta chain. Its antigen is currently unknown. These data originate in a study of cytomegalovirus exposure and HLA in healthy donors. Overall study findings and caveats: The study designated fewer than 200 TCR beta chains cytomegalovirus-associated. A later analysis found TCR association rates differed by HLA locus, highest for DRB1 and lowest for HLA-C.

Nominally healthy donors provided the samples, though records likely missed some immune exposures. Trimming removed 1 base at V and 0 bases at J, with 18 bases between. The CDR3 contains 18 residues. Per the germline V gene, CDR1 is MDHEN and CDR2 is SYDVKM. Both 60 Vbeta primers and 13 Jbeta primers went into the PCR. Profiled with immunoSEQ multiplex PCR; TCRdb holds only in-frame clones, not every one. Reported are about 140,000 clones; the ten largest clones contain under 2.5%. This TCR was sampled from a woman aged 18 to 35 in good health and CMV-seronegative. What was sequenced was PBMCs. The V gene is TRBV28, the J gene TRBJ1-1; D is ambiguous. In DNA form, the CDR3 reads TGTGCCAGCAGTTTATACCCCCCCTCCGCGGATATGAACACTGAAGCTTTCTTT. This sequence encodes CASSLYPPSADMNTEAFF.